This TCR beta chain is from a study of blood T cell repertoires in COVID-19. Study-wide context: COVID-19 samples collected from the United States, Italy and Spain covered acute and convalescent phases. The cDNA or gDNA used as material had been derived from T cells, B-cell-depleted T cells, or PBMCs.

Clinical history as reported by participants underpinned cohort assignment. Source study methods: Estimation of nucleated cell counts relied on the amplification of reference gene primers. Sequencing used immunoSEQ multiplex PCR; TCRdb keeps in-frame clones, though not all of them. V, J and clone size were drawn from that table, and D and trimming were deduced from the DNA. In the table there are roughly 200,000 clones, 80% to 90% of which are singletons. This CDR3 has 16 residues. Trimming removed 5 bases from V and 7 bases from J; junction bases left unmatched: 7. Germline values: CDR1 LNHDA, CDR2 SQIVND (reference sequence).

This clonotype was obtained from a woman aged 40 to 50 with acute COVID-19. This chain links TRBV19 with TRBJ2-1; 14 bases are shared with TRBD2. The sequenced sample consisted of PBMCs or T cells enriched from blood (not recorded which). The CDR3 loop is CASSGPWTSGRNEQFF. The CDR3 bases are TGTGCCAGTAGTGGCCCGTGGACTAGCGGGAGGAATGAGCAGTTCTTC.